This is a list of T cell receptor beta chains from one sample in a study of CD8 T cells in Susac syndrome. TCRdb independently ran MiXCR on the immunoSEQ multiplex PCR reads; one entry per CDR3 protein. The table has just under 95,000 distinct CDR3 sequences, about 95% seen once. Sequenced input: CD4+ T cells from PBMCs. Receptors originate from a human donor with Susac syndrome. CDR3s include the opening cysteine and the closing phenylalanine or tryptophan. Each record gives: J gene, clone size, V gene, CDR3 length, D gene, CDR3 DNA, CDR3 protein. A D gene is named only where the DNA matches it firmly. Size is stated for part of the rows, as once, few or many counts, or as a class when the clone is expanded.

J gene: TRBJ1-1
clone size: .
V gene: TRBV5-1
CDR3 length: 13
D gene: .
CDR3 DNA: TGCGCCAGCAGCTTCCCGGAACGCCTTGAAGCTTTCTTT
CDR3 protein: CASSFPERLEAFF

J gene: TRBJ1-4
clone size: .
V gene: TRBV14
CDR3 length: 15
D gene: TRBD1
CDR3 DNA: TGTGCCAGCAGCCCTCGACAGGGGGGAGGTGAAAAACTGTTTTTT
CDR3 protein: CASSPRQGGGEKLFF

J gene: TRBJ1-2
clone size: .
V gene: TRBV3-1
CDR3 length: 14
D gene: .
CDR3 DNA: TGTGCCAGCAGCCAATGGGACATATTGTATGGCTACACCTTC
CDR3 protein: CASSQWDILYGYTF

J gene: TRBJ2-2
clone size: .
V gene: TRBV6-4
CDR3 length: 15
D gene: .
CDR3 DNA: TGTGCCAGCAGTGACTCGGACACGAACACCGGGGAGCTGTTTTTT
CDR3 protein: CASSDSDTNTGELFF

J gene: TRBJ2-3
clone size: .
V gene: TRBV29-1
CDR3 length: 11
D gene: .
CDR3 DNA: TGCAGCGTTGAGATGACAGATACGCAGTATTTT
CDR3 protein: CSVEMTDTQYF

J gene: TRBJ2-1
clone size: .
V gene: TRBV7-2
CDR3 length: 17
D gene: TRBD2
CDR3 DNA: TGTGCCAGCAGCTTATTTCCTAGCGGGGGGCTCTCCAATGAGCAGTTCTTC
CDR3 protein: CASSLFPSGGLSNEQFF

J gene: TRBJ2-3
clone size: .
V gene: TRBV7-9
CDR3 length: 16
D gene: .
CDR3 DNA: TGTGCCAGCAGCTTATATCGGGACGCGAATTCGGATACGCAGTATTTT
CDR3 protein: CASSLYRDANSDTQYF

J gene: TRBJ2-1
clone size: .
V gene: TRBV24-1
CDR3 length: 14
D gene: .
CDR3 DNA: TGTGCCACCAGCGACAGCCTCTCCTACAATGAGCAGTTCTTC
CDR3 protein: CATSDSLSYNEQFF

J gene: TRBJ1-5
clone size: .
V gene: TRBV6-1
CDR3 length: 16
D gene: .
CDR3 DNA: TGTGCCAGCAGTGTACAGGGACCCTCTAGCAATCAGCCCCAGCATTTT
CDR3 protein: CASSVQGPSSNQPQHF

J gene: TRBJ2-7
clone size: .
V gene: TRBV6-5
CDR3 length: 13
D gene: .
CDR3 DNA: TGTGCCAGCGCGCCGGTTGGGAGCTACGAGCAGTACTTC
CDR3 protein: CASAPVGSYEQYF

J gene: TRBJ1-1
clone size: .
V gene: TRBV2
CDR3 length: 15
D gene: .
CDR3 DNA: TGTGCCAGCAGTACACCCTGGACGGTGAACACTGAAGCTTTCTTT
CDR3 protein: CASSTPWTVNTEAFF

J gene: TRBJ2-6
clone size: .
V gene: TRBV14
CDR3 length: 17
D gene: .
CDR3 DNA: TGTGCCAGCAGCCAAATGAGAACAGCTTCTGGGGCCAACGTCCTGACTTTC
CDR3 protein: CASSQMRTASGANVLTF

J gene: TRBJ2-3
clone size: .
V gene: TRBV10-3
CDR3 length: 12
D gene: .
CDR3 DNA: TGTGCCATCTGGGACCTCACAGATACGCAGTATTTT
CDR3 protein: CAIWDLTDTQYF

J gene: TRBJ1-6
clone size: .
V gene: TRBV25-1
CDR3 length: 14
D gene: .
CDR3 DNA: TGTGCCAGCAGTTCGATAGAGTGGGATTCACCCCTCCACTTT
CDR3 protein: CASSSIEWDSPLHF

J gene: TRBJ2-7
clone size: .
V gene: TRBV30
CDR3 length: 14
D gene: .
CDR3 DNA: TGTGCCTGGATGACCCCAGGGGTCTCCTACGAGCAGTACTTC
CDR3 protein: CAWMTPGVSYEQYF

J gene: TRBJ2-7
clone size: .
V gene: TRBV4-1
CDR3 length: 13
D gene: .
CDR3 DNA: TGCGCCAGCAGCCAAGCTTTCTTCTACGAGCAGTACTTC
CDR3 protein: CASSQAFFYEQYF

J gene: TRBJ2-5
clone size: .
V gene: TRBV12-3/TRBV12-4
CDR3 length: 15
D gene: TRBD2
CDR3 DNA: TGTGCCAGCAACCCCAGCGGGGGGGCCTCAGAGACCCAGTACTTC
CDR3 protein: CASNPSGGASETQYF

J gene: TRBJ1-2
clone size: .
V gene: TRBV6-5
CDR3 length: 14
D gene: .
CDR3 DNA: TGTGCCAGCAGTTACTTTGCAGGGGCGTTTGGCTACACCTTC
CDR3 protein: CASSYFAGAFGYTF

J gene: TRBJ2-5
clone size: .
V gene: TRBV2
CDR3 length: 13
D gene: .
CDR3 DNA: TGTGCCAGCAGTGCACGGGGTCGGGAGACCCAGTACTTC
CDR3 protein: CASSARGRETQYF

J gene: TRBJ2-3
clone size: .
V gene: TRBV12-3/TRBV12-4
CDR3 length: 15
D gene: TRBD2
CDR3 DNA: TGTGCCAGCAGGATGCGGGGGGGTCTCACAGATACGCAGTATTTT
CDR3 protein: CASRMRGGLTDTQYF

J gene: TRBJ2-7
clone size: .
V gene: TRBV19
CDR3 length: 14
D gene: .
CDR3 DNA: TGTGCCAGTAGTCCGAACCCGACAGACTACGAGCAGTACTTC
CDR3 protein: CASSPNPTDYEQYF

J gene: TRBJ2-2
clone size: .
V gene: TRBV9
CDR3 length: 16
D gene: .
CDR3 DNA: TGTGCCAGCAGCGTAGTCGTCGGGGGGCGCACCGGGGAGCTGTTTTTT
CDR3 protein: CASSVVVGGRTGELFF

J gene: TRBJ2-7
clone size: .
V gene: TRBV20-1
CDR3 length: 17
D gene: TRBD2
CDR3 DNA: TGCAGTGCTAGACAACGGACTAGCGGTTTCATAACCTACGAGCAGTACTTC
CDR3 protein: CSARQRTSGFITYEQYF

J gene: TRBJ1-1
clone size: .
V gene: TRBV5-1
CDR3 length: 14
D gene: .
CDR3 DNA: TGCGCCAGCAGCACCGTTACTGAGAACACTGAAGCTTTCTTT
CDR3 protein: CASSTVTENTEAFF

J gene: TRBJ1-1
clone size: few
V gene: TRBV20-1
CDR3 length: 11
D gene: .
CDR3 DNA: TGCAGTGCTAGCGGGGACACTGAAGCTTTCTTT
CDR3 protein: CSASGDTEAFF

J gene: TRBJ2-7
clone size: .
V gene: TRBV9
CDR3 length: 15
D gene: .
CDR3 DNA: TGTGCCAGCAGCGTAGGGCAACAGGTTGCCTACGAGCAGTACTTC
CDR3 protein: CASSVGQQVAYEQYF

J gene: TRBJ2-3
clone size: .
V gene: TRBV2
CDR3 length: 16
D gene: TRBD2
CDR3 DNA: TGTGCCAGCAGTGAAGAGACGGGGGGGAAGACAGATACGCAGTATTTT
CDR3 protein: CASSEETGGKTDTQYF

J gene: TRBJ1-2
clone size: .
V gene: TRBV27
CDR3 length: 18
D gene: TRBD1
CDR3 DNA: TGTGCCAGCAGTTCCACCCTCCATCCCCGGGACAGGGCCTATGGCTACACCTTC
CDR3 protein: CASSSTLHPRDRAYGYTF